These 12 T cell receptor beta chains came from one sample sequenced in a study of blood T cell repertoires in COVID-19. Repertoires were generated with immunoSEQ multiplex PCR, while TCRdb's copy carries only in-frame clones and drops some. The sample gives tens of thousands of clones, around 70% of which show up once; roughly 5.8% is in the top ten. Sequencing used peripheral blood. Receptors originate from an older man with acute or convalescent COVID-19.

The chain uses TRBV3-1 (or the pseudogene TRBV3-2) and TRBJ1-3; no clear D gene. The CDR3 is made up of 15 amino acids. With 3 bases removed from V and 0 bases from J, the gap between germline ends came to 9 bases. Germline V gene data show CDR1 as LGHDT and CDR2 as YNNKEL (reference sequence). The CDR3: CASSHAESSGNTIYF. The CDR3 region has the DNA TGTGCCAGCAGCCATGCGGAGAGCTCTGGAAACACCATATATTTT.

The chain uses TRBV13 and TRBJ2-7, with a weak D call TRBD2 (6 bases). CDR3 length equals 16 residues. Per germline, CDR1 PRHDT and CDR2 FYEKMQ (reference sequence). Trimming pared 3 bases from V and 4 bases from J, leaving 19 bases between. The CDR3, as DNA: TGTGCCAGCAGCTTGGGTCCCAGGGAGGCAGGGTACGAGCAGTACTTC. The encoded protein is CASSLGPREAGYEQYF. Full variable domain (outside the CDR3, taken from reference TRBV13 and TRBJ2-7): AAGVIQSPRHLIKEKRETATLKCYPIPRHDTVYWYQQGPGQDPQFLISFYEKMQSDKGSIPDRFSAQQFSDYHSELNMSSLELGDSALYFCASSLGPREAGYEQYFGPGTRLTVT.

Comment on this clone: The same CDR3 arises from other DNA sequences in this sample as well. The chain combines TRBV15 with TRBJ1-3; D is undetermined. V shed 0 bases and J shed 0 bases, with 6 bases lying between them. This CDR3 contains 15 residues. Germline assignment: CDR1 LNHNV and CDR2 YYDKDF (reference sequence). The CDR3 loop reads CATSRDPGSGNTIYF. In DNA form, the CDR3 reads TGTGCCACCAGCAGAGATCCAGGCTCTGGAAACACCATATATTTT. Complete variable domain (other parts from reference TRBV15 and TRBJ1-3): DAMVIQNPRYQVTQFGKPVTLSCSQTLNHNVMYWYQQKSSQAPKLLFHYYDKDFNNEADTPDNFQSRRPNTSFCFLDIRSPGLGDTAMYLCATSRDPGSGNTIYFGEGSWLTVV.

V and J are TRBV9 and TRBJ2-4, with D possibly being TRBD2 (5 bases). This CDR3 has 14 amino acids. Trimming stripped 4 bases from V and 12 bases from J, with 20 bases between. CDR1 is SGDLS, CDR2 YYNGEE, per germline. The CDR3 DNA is TGTGCCAGCAGCTCGAGGGTTGGTGTGGGCAATCAGTACTTC. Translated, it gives CASSSRVGVGNQYF.

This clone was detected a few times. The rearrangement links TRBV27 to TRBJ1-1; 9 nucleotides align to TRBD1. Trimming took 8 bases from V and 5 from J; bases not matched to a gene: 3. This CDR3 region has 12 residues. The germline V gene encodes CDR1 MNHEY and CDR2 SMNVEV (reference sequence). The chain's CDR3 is CASRDRETEAFF. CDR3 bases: TGTGCCAGCCGGGACAGGGAGACTGAAGCTTTCTTT.

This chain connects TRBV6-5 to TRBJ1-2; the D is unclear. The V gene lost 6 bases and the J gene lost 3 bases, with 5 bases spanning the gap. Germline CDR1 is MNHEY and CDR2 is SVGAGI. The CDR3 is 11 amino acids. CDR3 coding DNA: TGTGCCAGCAGGAGGGACTATGGCTACACCTTC. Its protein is CASRRDYGYTF.

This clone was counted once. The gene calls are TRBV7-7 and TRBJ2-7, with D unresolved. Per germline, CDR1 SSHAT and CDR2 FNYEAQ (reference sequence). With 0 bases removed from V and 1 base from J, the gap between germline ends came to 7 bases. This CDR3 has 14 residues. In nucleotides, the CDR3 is TGTGCCAGCAGCTTAGCAGCAGGATCCTACGAGCAGTACTTC. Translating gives CASSLAAGSYEQYF.

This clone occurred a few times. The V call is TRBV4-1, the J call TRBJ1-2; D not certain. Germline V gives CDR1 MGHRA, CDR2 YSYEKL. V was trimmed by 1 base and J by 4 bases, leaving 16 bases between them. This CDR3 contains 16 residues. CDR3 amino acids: CASSQGVTPLGYGYTF. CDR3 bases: TGCGCCAGCAGCCAAGGTGTGACACCACTAGGCTATGGCTACACCTTC.

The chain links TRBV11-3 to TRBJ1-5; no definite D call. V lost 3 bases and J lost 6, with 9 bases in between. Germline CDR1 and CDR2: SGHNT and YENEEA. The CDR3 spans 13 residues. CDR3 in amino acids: CASSLTRGQPQHF. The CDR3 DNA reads TGTGCCAGCAGCTTGACTCGGGGTCAGCCCCAGCATTTT. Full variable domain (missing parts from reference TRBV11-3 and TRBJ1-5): EAGVVQSPRYKIIEKKQPVAFWCNPISGHNTLYWYLQNLGQGPELLIRYENEEAVDDSQLPKDRFSAERLKGVDSTLKIQPAELGDSAVYLCASSLTRGQPQHFGDGTRLSIL.

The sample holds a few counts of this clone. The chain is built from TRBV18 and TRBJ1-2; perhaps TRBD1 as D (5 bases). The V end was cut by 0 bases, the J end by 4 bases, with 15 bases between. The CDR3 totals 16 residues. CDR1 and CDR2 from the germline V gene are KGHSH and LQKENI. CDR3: CASSPPQANVVYGYTF. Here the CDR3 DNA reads TGTGCCAGCTCACCACCACAGGCTAACGTCGTCTATGGCTACACCTTC. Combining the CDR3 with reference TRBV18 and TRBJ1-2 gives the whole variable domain NAGVMQNPRHLVRRRGQEARLRCSPMKGHSHVYWYRQLPEEGLKFMVYLQKENIIDESGMPKERFSAEFPKEGPSILRIQQVVRGDSAAYFCASSPPQANVVYGYTFGSGTRLTVV.

The CDR3 DNA reads TGTGCCAGCAGCCAAGGTTCGGGTAGGGATACGCAGTATTTT. This codes for CASSQGSGRDTQYF. The V and J genes are TRBV14 and TRBJ2-3; unclear D gene. The V gene lost 1 base and the J gene lost 6 bases, with 11 bases spanning the gap. Germline assignment: CDR1 SGHDN and CDR2 FVKESK. The CDR3 totals 14 residues.

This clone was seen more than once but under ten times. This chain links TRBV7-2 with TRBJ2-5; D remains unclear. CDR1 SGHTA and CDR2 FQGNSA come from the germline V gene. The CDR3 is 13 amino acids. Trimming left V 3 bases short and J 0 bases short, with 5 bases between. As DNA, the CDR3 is TGTGCCAGCAGCTTCGAGTACCAAGAGACCCAGTACTTC. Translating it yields CASSFEYQETQYF.